This T cell receptor (beta chain) was obtained from a study of early T cells in non-severe SARS-CoV-2 infection. Each cDNA molecule carried a unique molecular identifier. MiXCR, run by TCRdb on the 5' RACE reads, gives a single entry per CDR3 protein. Among tens of thousands of distinct CDR3 sequences, roughly an eighth were seen once, and the ten largest hold 4% to 5.5%. V trimming: 6 bases; J trimming: 4 bases; junction bases outside the gene matches: 14. Germline loops: CDR1 LNHDA, CDR2 SQIVND (reference sequence). The CDR3 is 17 residues long. Sample: whole blood. The V gene is TRBV19, the J gene TRBJ2-5; 10 bases fit TRBD1. The receptor comes from an adult who was a healthcare worker with PCR-confirmed SARS-CoV-2 infection or an uninfected control (not recorded which). The CDR3 protein is CASSPGTGAARGETQYF. DNA for the CDR3: TGTGCCAGTAGCCCCGGGACAGGGGCCGCTCGAGGAGAGACCCAGTACTTC.